This T cell receptor (beta chain) was identified during a study of blood T cell repertoires in COVID-19. Cohort placement rested on clinical history that participants reported themselves. Produced via immunoSEQ multiplex PCR; TCRdb's table is partial and in-frame only. The sample holds approximately 150,000 clones, roughly 84% seen once. CDR3 length: 15 residues. Germline trimming cut 6 bases from V and 2 bases from J; bases unmatched to any gene: 11. Germline-derived CDR1 and CDR2 are SQVTM and ANQGSEA. The chain links TRBV29-1 to TRBJ2-5, with 8 nucleotides matching TRBD1. The sequenced sample was PBMCs or T cells enriched from blood (not recorded which). This TCR was recovered from a woman in her 50s who had recovered from COVID-19. In DNA, the CDR3 is TGCAGCGTGAACCCGAACAGGGGGAGTCAAGAGACCCAGTACTTC. Amino acids: CSVNPNRGSQETQYF.